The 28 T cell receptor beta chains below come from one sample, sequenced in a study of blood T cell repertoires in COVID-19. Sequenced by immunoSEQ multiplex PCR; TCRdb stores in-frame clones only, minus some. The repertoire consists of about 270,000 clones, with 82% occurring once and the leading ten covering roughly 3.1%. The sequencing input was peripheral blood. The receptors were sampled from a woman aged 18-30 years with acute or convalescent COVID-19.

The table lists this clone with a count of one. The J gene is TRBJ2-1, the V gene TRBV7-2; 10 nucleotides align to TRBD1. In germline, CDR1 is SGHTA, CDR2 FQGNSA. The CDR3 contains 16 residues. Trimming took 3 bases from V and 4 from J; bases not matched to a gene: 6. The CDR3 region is CASSLTGGNFYNEQFF. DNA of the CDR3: TGTGCCAGCAGCTTGACAGGGGGCAATTTTTACAATGAGCAGTTCTTC.

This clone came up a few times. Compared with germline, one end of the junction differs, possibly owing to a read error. DNA of the CDR3: TGTGCTAGCAGCTTAGGAGGACAGGGGAGCAATGAGCAGTTCTTC. It yields the protein CASSLGGQGSNEQFF. V gene TRBV7-7 combines with J gene TRBJ2-1, with 9 bases matching TRBD1. Germline V CDR1 and CDR2: SSHAT, FNYEAQ (reference sequence). This CDR3 has 15 amino acids.

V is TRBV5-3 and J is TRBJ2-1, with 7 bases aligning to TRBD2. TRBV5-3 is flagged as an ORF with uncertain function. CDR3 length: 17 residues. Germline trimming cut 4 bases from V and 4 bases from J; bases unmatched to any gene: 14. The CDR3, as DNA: TGTGCCAGAAGCCGCGGACTAGACAATATACTTTACAATGAGCAGTTCTTC. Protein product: CARSRGLDNILYNEQFF.

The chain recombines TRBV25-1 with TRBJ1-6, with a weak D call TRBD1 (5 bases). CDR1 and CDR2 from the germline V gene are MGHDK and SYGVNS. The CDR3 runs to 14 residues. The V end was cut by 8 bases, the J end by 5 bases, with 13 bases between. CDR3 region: CASGGRGNNSPLHF. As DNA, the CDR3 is TGTGCCAGCGGCGGGAGGGGAAATAATTCACCCCTCCACTTT.

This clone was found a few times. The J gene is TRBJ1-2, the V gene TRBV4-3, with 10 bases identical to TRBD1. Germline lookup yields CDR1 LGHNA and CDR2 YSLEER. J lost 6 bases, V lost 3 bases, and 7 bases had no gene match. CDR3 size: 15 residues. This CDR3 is CASSQRYGQGDGYTF. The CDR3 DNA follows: TGCGCCAGCAGCCAGAGGTATGGACAGGGGGATGGCTACACCTTC.

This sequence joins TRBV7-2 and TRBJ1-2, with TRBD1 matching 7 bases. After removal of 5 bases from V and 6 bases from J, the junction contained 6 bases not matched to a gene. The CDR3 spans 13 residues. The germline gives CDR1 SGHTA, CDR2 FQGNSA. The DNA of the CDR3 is TGTGCCAGCAGCCCCGGGACAGTTAATGGCTACACCTTC. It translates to CASSPGTVNGYTF.

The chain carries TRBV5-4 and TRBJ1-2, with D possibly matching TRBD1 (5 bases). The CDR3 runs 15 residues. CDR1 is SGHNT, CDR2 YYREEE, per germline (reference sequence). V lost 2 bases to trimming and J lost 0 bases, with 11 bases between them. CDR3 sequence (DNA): TGTGCCAGCAGCTTTGGCGGGGGAGCTAACTATGGCTACACCTTC. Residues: CASSFGGGANYGYTF.

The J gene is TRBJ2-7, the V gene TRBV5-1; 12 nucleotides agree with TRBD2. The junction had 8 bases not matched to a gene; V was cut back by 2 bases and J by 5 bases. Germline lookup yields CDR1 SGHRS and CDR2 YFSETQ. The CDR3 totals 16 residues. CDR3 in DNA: TGCGCCAGCAGCTTCCTAGCGGGAGGGCGAGCCGACGAGCAGTACTTC. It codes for CASSFLAGGRADEQYF.

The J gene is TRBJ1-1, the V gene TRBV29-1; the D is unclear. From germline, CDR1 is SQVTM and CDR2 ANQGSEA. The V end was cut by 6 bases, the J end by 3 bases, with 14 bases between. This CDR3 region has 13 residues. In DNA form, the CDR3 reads TGCAGCGTAGGACGCCCAGCGGACACTGAAGCTTTCTTT. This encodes CSVGRPADTEAFF.

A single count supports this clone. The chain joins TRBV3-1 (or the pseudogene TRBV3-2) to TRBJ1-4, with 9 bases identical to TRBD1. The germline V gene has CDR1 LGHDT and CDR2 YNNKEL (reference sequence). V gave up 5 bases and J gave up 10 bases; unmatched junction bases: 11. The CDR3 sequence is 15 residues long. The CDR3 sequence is CASSTRTGVSGKLFF. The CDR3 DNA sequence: TGTGCCAGCAGCACACGGACAGGGGTTTCCGGAAAACTGTTTTTT.

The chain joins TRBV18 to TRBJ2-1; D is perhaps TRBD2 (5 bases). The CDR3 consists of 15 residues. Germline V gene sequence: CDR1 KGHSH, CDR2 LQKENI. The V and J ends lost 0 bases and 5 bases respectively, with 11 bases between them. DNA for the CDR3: TGTGCCAGCTCACCACCGTCTCTAGCAGACAATGAGCAGTTCTTC. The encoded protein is CASSPPSLADNEQFF.

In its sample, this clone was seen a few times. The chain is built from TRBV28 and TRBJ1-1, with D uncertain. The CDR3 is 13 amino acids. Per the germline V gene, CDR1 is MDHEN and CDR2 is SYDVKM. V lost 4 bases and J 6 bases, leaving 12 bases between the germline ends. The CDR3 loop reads CASSSRGRPEAFF. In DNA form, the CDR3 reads TGTGCCAGCAGTTCCAGAGGGAGGCCTGAAGCTTTCTTT.

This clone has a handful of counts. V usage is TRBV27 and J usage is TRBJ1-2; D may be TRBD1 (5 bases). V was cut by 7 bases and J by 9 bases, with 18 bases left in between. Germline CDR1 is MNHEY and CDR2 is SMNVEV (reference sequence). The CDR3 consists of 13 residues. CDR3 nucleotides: TGTGCCAGCAAATCCCAGGGTATTCGGAGCTACACCTTC. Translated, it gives CASKSQGIRSYTF.

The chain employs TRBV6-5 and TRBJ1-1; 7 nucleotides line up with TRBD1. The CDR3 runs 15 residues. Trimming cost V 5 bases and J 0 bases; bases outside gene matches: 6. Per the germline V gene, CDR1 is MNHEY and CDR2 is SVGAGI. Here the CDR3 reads CASSLRDSLNTEAFF. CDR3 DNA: TGTGCCAGCAGTCTCCGGGACAGTTTGAACACTGAAGCTTTCTTT.

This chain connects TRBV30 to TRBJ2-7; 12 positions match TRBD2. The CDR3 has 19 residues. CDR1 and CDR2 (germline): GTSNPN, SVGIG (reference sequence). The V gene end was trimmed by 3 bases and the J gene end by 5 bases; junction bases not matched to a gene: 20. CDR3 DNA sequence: TGTGCCTGGAGACGATTTCCGGGACTAGCGGGCACTCGGGGGGACGAGCAGTACTTC. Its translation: CAWRRFPGLAGTRGDEQYF.

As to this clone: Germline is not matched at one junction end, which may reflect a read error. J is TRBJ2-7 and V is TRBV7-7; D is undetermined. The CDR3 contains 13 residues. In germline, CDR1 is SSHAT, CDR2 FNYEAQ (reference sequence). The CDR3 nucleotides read TGTGCTAGCAGCGCAACCTTTTCAGGCGAGCAGTACTTC. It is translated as CASSATFSGEQYF.

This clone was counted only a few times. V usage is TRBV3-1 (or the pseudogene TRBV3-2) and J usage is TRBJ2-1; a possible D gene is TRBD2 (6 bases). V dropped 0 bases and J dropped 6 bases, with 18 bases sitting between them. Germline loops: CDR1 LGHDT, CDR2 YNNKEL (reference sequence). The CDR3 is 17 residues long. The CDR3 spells CASSQDIAGPGGNEQFF. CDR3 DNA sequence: TGTGCCAGCAGCCAAGATATTGCGGGCCCCGGGGGCAATGAGCAGTTCTTC.

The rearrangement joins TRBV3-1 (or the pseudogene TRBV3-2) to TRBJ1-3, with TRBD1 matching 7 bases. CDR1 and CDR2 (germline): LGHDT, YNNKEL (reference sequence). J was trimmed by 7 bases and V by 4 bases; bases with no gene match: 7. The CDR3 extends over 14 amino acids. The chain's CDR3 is CASSLRQGRNTIYF. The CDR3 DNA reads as TGTGCCAGCAGCCTTCGACAGGGACGGAACACCATATATTTT.

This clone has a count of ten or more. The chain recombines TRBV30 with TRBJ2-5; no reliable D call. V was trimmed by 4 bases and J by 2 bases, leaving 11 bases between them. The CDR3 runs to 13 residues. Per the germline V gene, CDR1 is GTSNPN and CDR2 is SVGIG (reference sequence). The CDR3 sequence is CAWNPTPQETQYF. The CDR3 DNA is TGTGCCTGGAATCCAACACCTCAAGAGACCCAGTACTTC.

The CDR3 spells CASSQDLTNVRAFF. In nucleotides, the CDR3 is TGCGCCAGCAGCCAAGATCTTACAAACGTGCGGGCTTTCTTT. The gene calls are TRBV4-1 and TRBJ1-1, with D unresolved. The CDR3 contains 14 residues. Germline values: CDR1 MGHRA, CDR2 YSYEKL. Trimming cost V 0 bases and J 11 bases, with 16 bases left between them.

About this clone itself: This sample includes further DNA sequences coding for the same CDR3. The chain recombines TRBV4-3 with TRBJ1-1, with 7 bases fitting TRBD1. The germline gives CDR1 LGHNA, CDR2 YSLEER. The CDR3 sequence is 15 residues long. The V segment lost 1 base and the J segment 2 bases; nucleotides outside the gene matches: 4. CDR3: CASSQAGTANTEAFF. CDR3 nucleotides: TGCGCCAGCAGCCAAGCCGGGACAGCTAACACTGAAGCTTTCTTT.

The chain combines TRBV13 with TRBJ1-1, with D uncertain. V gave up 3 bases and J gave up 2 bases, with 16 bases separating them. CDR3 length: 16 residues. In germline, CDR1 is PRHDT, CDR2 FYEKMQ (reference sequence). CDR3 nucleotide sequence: TGTGCCAGCAGCTTGGGGTTTATCGGGGTAAACACTGAAGCTTTCTTT. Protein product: CASSLGFIGVNTEAFF.

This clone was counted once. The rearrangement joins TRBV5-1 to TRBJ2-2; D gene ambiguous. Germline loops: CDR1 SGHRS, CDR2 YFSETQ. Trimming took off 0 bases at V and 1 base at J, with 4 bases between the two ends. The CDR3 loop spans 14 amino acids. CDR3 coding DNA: TGCGCCAGCAGCTTGGTGCGGAACACCGGGGAGCTGTTTTTT. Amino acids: CASSLVRNTGELFF.

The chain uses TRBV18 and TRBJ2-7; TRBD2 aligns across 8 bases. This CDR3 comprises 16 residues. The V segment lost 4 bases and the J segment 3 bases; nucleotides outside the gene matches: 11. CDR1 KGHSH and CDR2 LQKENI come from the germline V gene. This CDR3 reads CASSRIIAGFVYEQYF. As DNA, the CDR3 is TGTGCCAGCTCACGGATTATAGCGGGATTTGTCTACGAGCAGTACTTC.

Here the CDR3 DNA reads TGCAGCGTTATGACAGGCTCCCCCCACGAGCAGTACTTC. The encoded protein is CSVMTGSPHEQYF. The V and J genes are TRBV29-1 and TRBJ2-7; D is possibly TRBD1 (6 bases). The CDR3 contains 13 residues. With 5 bases removed from V and 5 bases from J, the gap between germline ends came to 16 bases. Germline values: CDR1 SQVTM, CDR2 ANQGSEA.

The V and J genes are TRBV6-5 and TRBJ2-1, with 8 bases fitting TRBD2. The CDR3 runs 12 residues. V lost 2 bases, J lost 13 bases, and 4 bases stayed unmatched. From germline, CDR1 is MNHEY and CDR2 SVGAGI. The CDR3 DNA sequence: TGTGCCAGCAGTTACGAGGGGACTAGTCAGTTCTTC. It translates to CASSYEGTSQFF.

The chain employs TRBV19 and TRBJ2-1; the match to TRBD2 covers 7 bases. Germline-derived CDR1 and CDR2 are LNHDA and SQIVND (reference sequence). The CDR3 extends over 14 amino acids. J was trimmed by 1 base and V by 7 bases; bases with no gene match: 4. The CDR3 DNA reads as TGTGCCAGTACCATGGGGGGGTCCTACAATGAGCAGTTCTTC. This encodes CASTMGGSYNEQFF. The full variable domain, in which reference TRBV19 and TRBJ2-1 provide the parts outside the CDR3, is DGGITQSPKYLFRKEGQNVTLSCEQNLNHDAMYWYRQDPGQGLRLIYYSQIVNDFQKGDIAEGYSVSREKKESFPLTVTSAQKNPTAFYLCASTMGGSYNEQFFGPGTRLTVL.

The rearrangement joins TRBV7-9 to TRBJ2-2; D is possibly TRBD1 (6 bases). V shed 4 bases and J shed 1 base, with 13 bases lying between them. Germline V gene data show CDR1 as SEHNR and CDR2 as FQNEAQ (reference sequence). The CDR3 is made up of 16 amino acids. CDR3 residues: CASSSGQQKNTGELFF. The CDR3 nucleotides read TGTGCCAGCAGCTCGGGACAACAGAAGAACACCGGGGAGCTGTTTTTT.